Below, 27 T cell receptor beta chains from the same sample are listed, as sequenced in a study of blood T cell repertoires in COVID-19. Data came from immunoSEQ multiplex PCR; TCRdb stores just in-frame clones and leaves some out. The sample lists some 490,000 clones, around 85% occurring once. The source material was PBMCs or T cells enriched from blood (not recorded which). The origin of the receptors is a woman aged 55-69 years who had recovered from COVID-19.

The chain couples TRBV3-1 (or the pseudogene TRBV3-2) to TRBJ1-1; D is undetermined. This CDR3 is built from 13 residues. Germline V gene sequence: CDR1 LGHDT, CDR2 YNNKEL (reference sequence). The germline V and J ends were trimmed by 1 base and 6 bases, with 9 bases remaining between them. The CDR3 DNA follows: TGTGCCAGCAGCCAAGGCGTCCCCCCTGAAGCTTTCTTT. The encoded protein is CASSQGVPPEAFF.

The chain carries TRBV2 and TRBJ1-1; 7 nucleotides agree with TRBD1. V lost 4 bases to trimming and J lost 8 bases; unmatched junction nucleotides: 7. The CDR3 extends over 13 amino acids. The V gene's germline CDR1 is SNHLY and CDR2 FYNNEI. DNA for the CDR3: TGTGCCAGCAGTGGACAGGGTAGGGAGGAAGCTTTCTTT. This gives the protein CASSGQGREEAFF.

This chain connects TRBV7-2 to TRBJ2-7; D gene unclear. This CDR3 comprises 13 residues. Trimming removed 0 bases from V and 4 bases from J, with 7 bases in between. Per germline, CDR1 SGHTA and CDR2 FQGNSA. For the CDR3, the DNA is TGTGCCAGCAGCTTAGCGATGAGGTACGAGCAGTACTTC. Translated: CASSLAMRYEQYF.

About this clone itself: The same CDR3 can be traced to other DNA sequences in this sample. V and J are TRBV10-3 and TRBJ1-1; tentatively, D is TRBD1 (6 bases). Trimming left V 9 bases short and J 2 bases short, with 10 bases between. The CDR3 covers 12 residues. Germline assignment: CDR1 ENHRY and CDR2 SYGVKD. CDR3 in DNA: TGTGCCATTAGAGGGGGAAACACTGAAGCTTTCTTT. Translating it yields CAIRGGNTEAFF.

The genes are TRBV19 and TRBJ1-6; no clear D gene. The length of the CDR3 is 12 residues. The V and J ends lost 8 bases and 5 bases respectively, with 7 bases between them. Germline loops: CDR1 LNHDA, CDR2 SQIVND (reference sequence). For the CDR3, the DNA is TGTGCCAGTGGGCCGGATAATTCACCCCTCCACTTT. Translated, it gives CASGPDNSPLHF.

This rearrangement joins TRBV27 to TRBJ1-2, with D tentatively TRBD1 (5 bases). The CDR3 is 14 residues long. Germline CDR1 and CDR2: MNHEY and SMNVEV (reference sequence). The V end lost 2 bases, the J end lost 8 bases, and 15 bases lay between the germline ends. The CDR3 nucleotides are TGTGCCAGCAGTTTAAGCTTCCAGGGAAGCGGCTACACCTTC. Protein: CASSLSFQGSGYTF.

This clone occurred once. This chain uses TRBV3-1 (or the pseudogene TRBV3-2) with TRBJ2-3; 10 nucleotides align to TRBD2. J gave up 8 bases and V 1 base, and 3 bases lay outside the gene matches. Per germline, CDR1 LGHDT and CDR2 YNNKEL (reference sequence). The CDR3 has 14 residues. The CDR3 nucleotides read TGTGCCAGCAGCCAAGCTAGCGGGGGTGGTACGCAGTATTTT. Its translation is CASSQASGGGTQYF.

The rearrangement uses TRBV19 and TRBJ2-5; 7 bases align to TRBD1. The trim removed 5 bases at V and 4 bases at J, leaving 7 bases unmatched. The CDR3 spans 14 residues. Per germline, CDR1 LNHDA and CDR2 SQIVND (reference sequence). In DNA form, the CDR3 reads TGTGCCAGTAGTCTGACAGGGAGCAGAGAGACCCAGTACTTC. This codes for CASSLTGSRETQYF. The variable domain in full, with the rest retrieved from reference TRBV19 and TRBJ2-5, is DGGITQSPKYLFRKEGQNVTLSCEQNLNHDAMYWYRQDPGQGLRLIYYSQIVNDFQKGDIAEGYSVSREKKESFPLTVTSAQKNPTAFYLCASSLTGSRETQYFGPGTRLLVL.

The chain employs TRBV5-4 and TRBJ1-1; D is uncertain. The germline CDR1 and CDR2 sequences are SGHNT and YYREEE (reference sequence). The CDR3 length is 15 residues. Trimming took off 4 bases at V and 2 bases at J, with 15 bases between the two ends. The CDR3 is CASSPLEAINTEAFF. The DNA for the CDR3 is TGTGCCAGCAGCCCGTTGGAGGCGATTAACACTGAAGCTTTCTTT.

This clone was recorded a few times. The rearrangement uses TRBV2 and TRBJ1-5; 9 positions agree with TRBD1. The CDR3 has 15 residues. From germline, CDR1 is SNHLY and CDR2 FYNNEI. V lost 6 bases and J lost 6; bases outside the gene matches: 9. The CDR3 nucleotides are TGTGCCAGCAGGCGGACAGGGGCAGGGAGTCAGCCCCAGCATTTT. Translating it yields CASRRTGAGSQPQHF. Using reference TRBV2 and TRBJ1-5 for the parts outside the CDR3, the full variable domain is EPEVTQTPSHQVTQMGQEVILRCVPISNHLYFYWYRQILGQKVEFLVSFYNNEISEKSEIFDDQFSVERPDGSNFTLKIRSTKLEDSAMYFCASRRTGAGSQPQHFGDGTRLSIL.

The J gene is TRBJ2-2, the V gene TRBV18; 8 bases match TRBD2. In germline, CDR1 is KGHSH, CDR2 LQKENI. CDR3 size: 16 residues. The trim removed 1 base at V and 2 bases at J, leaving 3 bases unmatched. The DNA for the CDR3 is TGTGCCAGCTCACCACGGCGGGGGGCCAACACCGGGGAGCTGTTTTTT. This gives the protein CASSPRRGANTGELFF.

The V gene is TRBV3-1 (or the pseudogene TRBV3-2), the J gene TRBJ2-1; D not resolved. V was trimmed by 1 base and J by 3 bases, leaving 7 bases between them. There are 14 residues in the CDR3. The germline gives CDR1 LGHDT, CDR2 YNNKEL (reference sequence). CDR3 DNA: TGTGCCAGCAGCCAAGGGTGGCTCTACAATGAGCAGTTCTTC. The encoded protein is CASSQGWLYNEQFF.

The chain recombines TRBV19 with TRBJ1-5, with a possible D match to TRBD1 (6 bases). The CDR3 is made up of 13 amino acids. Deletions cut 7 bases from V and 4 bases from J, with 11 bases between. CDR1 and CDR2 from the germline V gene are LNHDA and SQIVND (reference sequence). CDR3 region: CASNRVLNQPQHF. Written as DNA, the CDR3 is TGTGCCAGTAACAGGGTCTTAAATCAGCCCCAGCATTTT. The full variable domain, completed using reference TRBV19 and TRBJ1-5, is DGGITQSPKYLFRKEGQNVTLSCEQNLNHDAMYWYRQDPGQGLRLIYYSQIVNDFQKGDIAEGYSVSREKKESFPLTVTSAQKNPTAFYLCASNRVLNQPQHFGDGTRLSIL.

Written as DNA, the CDR3 is TGCGCCAGCAGCCCCGGTTTGGGGGGCACTGAAGCTTTCTTT. Its protein is CASSPGLGGTEAFF. V and J are TRBV5-1 and TRBJ1-1; the D gene is possibly TRBD1 (5 bases). The CDR3 is 14 residues long. Germline CDR1 and CDR2: SGHRS and YFSETQ. V shed 4 bases and J shed 4 bases, with 14 bases lying between them.

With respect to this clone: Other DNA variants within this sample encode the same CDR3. CDR3 loop: CASSLGPGSSYEQYV. The CDR3 DNA reads as TGTGCCAGCAGCTTAGGCCCAGGGTCCTCCTACGAGCAGTACGTC. V gene TRBV13 combines with J gene TRBJ2-7, with a tentative D call TRBD1 (5 bases). Trimming stripped 0 bases from V and 0 bases from J, with 9 bases between. This CDR3 is 15 amino acids long. CDR1 and CDR2 (germline): PRHDT, FYEKMQ (reference sequence).

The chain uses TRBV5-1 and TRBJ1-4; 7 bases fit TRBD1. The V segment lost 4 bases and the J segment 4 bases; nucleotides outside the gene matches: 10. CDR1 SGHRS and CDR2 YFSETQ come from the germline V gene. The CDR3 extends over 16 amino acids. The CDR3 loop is CASSKGQAHLNEKLFF. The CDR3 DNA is TGCGCCAGCAGCAAAGGACAGGCCCACCTTAATGAAAAACTGTTTTTT. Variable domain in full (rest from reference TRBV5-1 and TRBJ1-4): KAGVTQTPRYLIKTRGQQVTLSCSPISGHRSVSWYQQTPGQGLQFLFEYFSETQRNKGNFPGRFSGRQFSNSRSEMNVSTLELGDSALYLCASSKGQAHLNEKLFFGSGTQLSVL.

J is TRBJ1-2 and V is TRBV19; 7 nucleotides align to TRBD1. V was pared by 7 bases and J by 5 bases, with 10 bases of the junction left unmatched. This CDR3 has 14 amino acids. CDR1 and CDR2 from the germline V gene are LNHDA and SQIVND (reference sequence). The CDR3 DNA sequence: TGTGCCAGTAAGCTACAGGGGTCCCTATATGGCTACACCTTC. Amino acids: CASKLQGSLYGYTF.

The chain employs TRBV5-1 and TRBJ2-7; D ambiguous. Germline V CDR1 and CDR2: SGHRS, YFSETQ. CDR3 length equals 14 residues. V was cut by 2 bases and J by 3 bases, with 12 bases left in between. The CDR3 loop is CASSFLGGRYEQYF. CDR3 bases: TGCGCCAGCAGCTTCCTTGGTGGGCGCTACGAGCAGTACTTC.

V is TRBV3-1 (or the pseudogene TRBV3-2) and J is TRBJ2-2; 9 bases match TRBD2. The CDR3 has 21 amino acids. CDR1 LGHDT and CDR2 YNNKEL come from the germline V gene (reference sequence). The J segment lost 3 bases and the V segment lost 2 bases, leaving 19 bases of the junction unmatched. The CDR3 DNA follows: TGTGCCAGCAGCCAACCCAAGTGGCAGCGGGGGGTCCGAGTGGACACCGGGGAGCTGTTTTTT. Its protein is CASSQPKWQRGVRVDTGELFF.

DNA for the CDR3: TGTGCCAGCAGCATCCTGGTTGGAGGGCGGGGGAACACCATATATTTT. As protein: CASSILVGGRGNTIYF. The rearrangement joins TRBV11-2 to TRBJ1-3; tentatively, D is TRBD1 (5 bases). V dropped 5 bases and J dropped 7 bases, with 21 bases sitting between them. Per germline, CDR1 SGHAT and CDR2 FQNNGV. This CDR3 is 16 amino acids long.

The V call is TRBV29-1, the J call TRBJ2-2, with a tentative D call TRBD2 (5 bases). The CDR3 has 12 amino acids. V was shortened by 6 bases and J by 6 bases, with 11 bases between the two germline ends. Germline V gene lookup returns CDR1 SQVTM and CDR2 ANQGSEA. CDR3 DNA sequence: TGCAGCGTGAAAACCGGGGCCGGGGAGCTGTTTTTT. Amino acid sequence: CSVKTGAGELFF.

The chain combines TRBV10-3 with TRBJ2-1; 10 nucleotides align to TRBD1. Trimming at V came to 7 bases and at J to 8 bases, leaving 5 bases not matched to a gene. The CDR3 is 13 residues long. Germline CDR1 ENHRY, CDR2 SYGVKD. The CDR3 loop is CAITRDRGDEQFF. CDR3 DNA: TGTGCCATCACCCGGGACAGGGGCGATGAGCAGTTCTTC.

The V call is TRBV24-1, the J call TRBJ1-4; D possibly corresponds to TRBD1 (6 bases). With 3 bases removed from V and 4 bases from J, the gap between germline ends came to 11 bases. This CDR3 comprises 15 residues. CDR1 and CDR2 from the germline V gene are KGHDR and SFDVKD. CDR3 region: CATSDTGSGNEKLFF. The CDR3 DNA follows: TGTGCCACCAGTGATACAGGGTCGGGTAATGAAAAACTGTTTTTT.

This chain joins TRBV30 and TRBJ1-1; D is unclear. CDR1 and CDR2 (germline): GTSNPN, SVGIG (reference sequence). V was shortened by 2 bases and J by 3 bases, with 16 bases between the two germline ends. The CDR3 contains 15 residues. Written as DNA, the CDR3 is TGTGCCTGGAGTCCCTATGCGGGATCGGACACTGAAGCTTTCTTT. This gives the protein CAWSPYAGSDTEAFF.

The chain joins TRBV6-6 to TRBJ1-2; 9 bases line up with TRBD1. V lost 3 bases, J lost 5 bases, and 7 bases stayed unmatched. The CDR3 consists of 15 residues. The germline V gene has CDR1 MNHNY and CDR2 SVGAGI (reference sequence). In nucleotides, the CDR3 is TGTGCCAGCAGTTATAGACAGGGGGAGAGGTATGGCTACACCTTC. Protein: CASSYRQGERYGYTF.

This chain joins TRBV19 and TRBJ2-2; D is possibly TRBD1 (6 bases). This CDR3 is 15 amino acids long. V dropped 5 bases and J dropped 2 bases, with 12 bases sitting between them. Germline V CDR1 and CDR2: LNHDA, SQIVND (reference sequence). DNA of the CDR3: TGTGCCAGTAGTTTCATGGGGACAAACACCGGGGAGCTGTTTTTT. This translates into CASSFMGTNTGELFF.

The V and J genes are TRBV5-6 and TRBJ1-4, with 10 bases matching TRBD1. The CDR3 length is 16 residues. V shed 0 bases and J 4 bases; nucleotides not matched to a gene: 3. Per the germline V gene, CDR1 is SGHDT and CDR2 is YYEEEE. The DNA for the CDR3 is TGTGCCAGCAGCTTGGGACAGGGGGCGGTTAATGAAAAACTGTTTTTT. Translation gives CASSLGQGAVNEKLFF.